The following is a T cell receptor (beta chain) sequence with its context. Germline V gene sequence: CDR1 MNHEY, CDR2 SVGAGI. The ends were cut back, 8 bases at V and 7 bases at J, with 14 bases in the middle. The CDR3 runs to 12 residues. This sample was included in a study of blood T cell repertoires in COVID-19. Repertoires were generated with immunoSEQ multiplex PCR, while TCRdb's copy carries only in-frame clones and drops some. The sample comprises some 150,000 clones, approximately 86% of which are singletons, and 3.5% to 4.5% rests with the top ten. This chain connects TRBV6-5 to TRBJ1-2; D ambiguous. Sequenced: peripheral blood. The TCR comes from a woman aged 60 to 75 with active or convalescent COVID-19. CDR3 sequence (DNA): TGTGCCAGCTCCCAGGACTCGGCTGGCTACACCTTC. This translates into CASSQDSAGYTF.